This T cell receptor (beta chain) appears in the sequencing data of a study of T cells in Graves' hyperthyroidism and ophthalmopathy. Study information: Blood from the periphery was taken at initial diagnosis, before any treatment.

The study based diagnoses on clinical symptoms, serum thyroxine and TRAb, thyroid ultrasound and orbital computed tomography. This clonotype was seen repeatedly, ten times or more. Its antigen is not identified. Template material for amplifying TCR beta CDR3 regions consisted of RNA transcripts. RT-PCR in the first round (using the HTBI primer set) targeted the TCR CDR3. In TCRdb, the multiplex PCR reads were re-called with MiXCR into one record per CDR3 protein. Of about 380,000 distinct CDR3 sequences in the sample, approximately 13% were seen once. Overall study results and limits: Expanded thyroid clonotypes (above 0.001) were mostly also found in blood.

The V end lost 0 bases, the J end lost 0 bases, and 7 bases lay between the germline ends. The CDR3 covers 15 residues. Looked up from germline, CDR1 is SGHRS and CDR2 is YFSETQ. V gene TRBV5-1 combines with J gene TRBJ1-5, with D uncertain. This TCR was sampled from a man aged 30-40 years with Graves' hyperthyroidism that later progressed to Graves' ophthalmopathy. The specimen sequenced was blood. The CDR3 bases are TGCGCCAGCAGCTTGGGGCAGTCTAGCAATCAGCCCCAGCATTTT. It is translated as CASSLGQSSNQPQHF.